The 25 T cell receptor beta chains presented below share a single source sample, sequenced in a study of graft-versus-host responses after intestinal transplantation. Some clones are missing from TCRdb's copy, which holds only in-frame ones; the method was immunoSEQ multiplex PCR. The repertoire consists of 75,000 to 100,000 clones, with over 85% occurring once and the leading ten covering around 0.49%. What these receptors recognize is not known. The starting material was unstimulated CD8+ T cells sorted from spleen or lymph node cells, obtained before intestinal transplant. The receptor source for this set is a human donor who received an intestinal transplant.

This CDR3 reads CASSDQGNTEAFF. CDR3 DNA sequence: TGTGCCAGCAGTGATCAGGGGAACACTGAAGCTTTCTTT. The chain joins TRBV2 to TRBJ1-1; D perhaps matches TRBD1 (5 bases). Germline assignment: CDR1 SNHLY and CDR2 FYNNEI. The V gene lost 3 bases and the J gene lost 1 base, with 6 bases spanning the gap. The CDR3 loop spans 13 amino acids.

The chain carries TRBV9 and TRBJ2-5; 13 bases agree with TRBD2. Germline values: CDR1 SGDLS, CDR2 YYNGEE. The CDR3 is 15 amino acids. Trimming removed 4 bases from V and 3 bases from J; junction bases left unmatched: 3. For the CDR3, the DNA is TGTGCCAGCAGCTACGGACTAGCGGGAGAAGAGACCCAGTACTTC. The encoded protein is CASSYGLAGEETQYF. The whole variable domain, remainder taken from reference TRBV9 and TRBJ2-5, is DSGVTQTPKHLITATGQRVTLRCSPRSGDLSVYWYQQSLDQGLQFLIQYYNGEERAKGNILERFSAQQFPDLHSELNLSSLELGDSALYFCASSYGLAGEETQYFGPGTRLLVL.

V usage is TRBV11-1 and J usage is TRBJ2-7; 9 bases match TRBD2. Trimming cost V 4 bases and J 0 bases; bases outside gene matches: 1. Looked up from germline, CDR1 is SGHAT and CDR2 is FQDESV (reference sequence). The CDR3 is 14 residues long. CDR3 sequence: CASSSTSGSYEQYF. The DNA of the CDR3 is TGTGCCAGCAGCTCGACTAGCGGCTCCTACGAGCAGTACTTC.

The chain has TRBV25-1 and TRBJ1-2; a weak D match, TRBD1 (5 bases). CDR3 length: 13 residues. Germline lookup yields CDR1 MGHDK and CDR2 SYGVNS. V dropped 2 bases and J dropped 5 bases, with 9 bases sitting between them. This CDR3 is CASSEAGHYGYTF. CDR3 nucleotide sequence: TGTGCCAGCAGTGAAGCAGGACATTATGGCTACACCTTC.

This clone was recorded only once. V usage is TRBV4-1 and J usage is TRBJ2-7; TRBD1 is a possible D gene (6 bases). Trimming pared 3 bases from V and 3 bases from J, leaving 15 bases between. Germline V gene data show CDR1 as MGHRA and CDR2 as YSYEKL. The CDR3 covers 15 residues. CDR3 in DNA: TGCGCCAGCAGCCAGGGGTCCGGACAGATCTACGAGCAGTACTTC. As protein: CASSQGSGQIYEQYF.

This clone was observed a single time. For the CDR3, the DNA is TGTGCCAGCAGCGACTTTCCGCGGGGGGGCCTAGAGACCCAGTACTTC. Protein sequence: CASSDFPRGGLETQYF. V usage is TRBV9 and J usage is TRBJ2-5, with 9 bases matching TRBD2. Germline V CDR1 and CDR2: SGDLS, YYNGEE. Trimming cost V 3 bases and J 4 bases; bases outside gene matches: 10. This CDR3 is 16 amino acids long.

The genes are TRBV6-1 and TRBJ1-2; no definite D call. Germline V gene data show CDR1 as MNHNS and CDR2 as SASEGT. With 2 bases removed from V and 3 bases from J, the gap between germline ends came to 19 bases. CDR3 length equals 17 residues. DNA for the CDR3: TGTGCCAGCAGTGAAAATGGGAGATACGGACCAGACTATGGCTACACCTTC. Translation gives CASSENGRYGPDYGYTF.

The V gene is TRBV12-5, the J gene TRBJ2-1, with 10 bases fitting TRBD2. Trimming took 1 base from V and 2 from J; bases not matched to a gene: 2. This CDR3 spans 16 amino acids. The germline V gene has CDR1 LGHNT and CDR2 FRNRAP. CDR3 coding DNA: TGTGCTAGTGGTTTGGATCTAGCGGGGGCCTACAATGAGCAGTTCTTC. Protein product: CASGLDLAGAYNEQFF.

The CDR3 sequence: CASTDLAGALNNEQFF. The CDR3 DNA is TGTGCCAGCACTGACCTCGCGGGGGCCTTGAACAATGAGCAGTTCTTC. This chain uses TRBV5-6 with TRBJ2-1; D possibly corresponds to TRBD2 (7 bases). This CDR3 region has 16 residues. Per germline, CDR1 SGHDT and CDR2 YYEEEE. V dropped 6 bases and J dropped 5 bases, with 21 bases sitting between them.

The rearrangement joins TRBV2 to TRBJ2-7; TRBD2 agrees at 7 bases. The ends lost 3 bases at V and 4 bases at J; junction bases unmatched: 6. Germline V gene data show CDR1 as SNHLY and CDR2 as FYNNEI. The CDR3 is 14 residues long. In DNA form, the CDR3 reads TGTGCCAGCAGTGACCCTGGCGGGAGTTACGAGCAGTACTTC. Translating gives CASSDPGGSYEQYF.

The V gene is TRBV5-1, the J gene TRBJ2-1, with TRBD2 matching 12 bases. The trim removed 7 bases at V and 10 bases at J, leaving 12 bases unmatched. Germline V lookup: CDR1 SGHRS, CDR2 YFSETQ. This CDR3 comprises 15 residues. In nucleotides, the CDR3 is TGCGCCAGCGGGGCCCACCGGACTAGCGGGGAAGAGCAGTTCTTC. Translated: CASGAHRTSGEEQFF.

This clone was found once. The chain carries TRBV4-1 and TRBJ1-5; perhaps TRBD1 as D (6 bases). CDR3 length: 15 residues. Germline CDR1 MGHRA, CDR2 YSYEKL. The V and J ends lost 7 bases and 0 bases respectively, with 13 bases between them. CDR3 loop: CASTSTGHSNQPQHF. The DNA of the CDR3 is TGCGCCAGCACTTCGACAGGACATAGCAATCAGCCCCAGCATTTT.

V gene TRBV19 combines with J gene TRBJ1-5; D remains unclear. The CDR3 extends over 15 amino acids. Germline lookup yields CDR1 LNHDA and CDR2 SQIVND (reference sequence). V lost 3 bases, J lost 6 bases, and 15 bases lay in between. DNA of the CDR3: TGTGCCAGTAGTATTGTTGCGTCAGCGGGTCAGCCCCAGCATTTT. This gives the protein CASSIVASAGQPQHF.

This chain connects TRBV7-9 to TRBJ1-2; D unresolved. The V end lost 1 base, the J end lost 4 bases, and 13 bases lay between the germline ends. The CDR3 is made up of 15 amino acids. CDR1 and CDR2 (germline): SEHNR, FQNEAQ (reference sequence). CDR3 sequence (DNA): TGTGCCAGCAGCTTAGTTGGGCAGACTATCTATGGCTACACCTTC. It is translated as CASSLVGQTIYGYTF.

A remark on this clone: Germline and junction disagree at one end, which may indicate a read error. The CDR3 protein is CASSPLTGNAEAFF. CDR3 nucleotides: TGTGCCAGCAGTCCCTTAACAGGGAACGCTGAAGCTTTCTTT. This chain joins TRBV27 and TRBJ1-1; D might be TRBD1 (6 bases). This CDR3 spans 14 amino acids. CDR1 and CDR2 (germline): MNHEY, SMNVEV (reference sequence).

CDR3 DNA: TGCGCCAGCAGCCAAATGACAGCACCCTACGAGCAGTACTTC. It encodes CASSQMTAPYEQYF. The chain has TRBV4-1 and TRBJ2-7; a possible D gene is TRBD1 (5 bases). The germline V gene encodes CDR1 MGHRA and CDR2 YSYEKL. There are 14 residues in the CDR3. V was trimmed by 2 bases and J by 2 bases, leaving 10 bases between them.

CDR3 coding DNA: TGCGCCAGCAGCCAAGAATACAGGGGGCAGACTGAAGCTTTCTTT. Translation: CASSQEYRGQTEAFF. V is TRBV4-3 and J is TRBJ1-1, with TRBD1 matching 9 bases. There are 15 residues in the CDR3. Germline CDR1 is LGHNA and CDR2 is YSLEER. With 0 bases clipped from V and 5 bases from J, the junction kept 4 bases outside the gene matches.

The gene calls are TRBV6-1 and TRBJ2-2; maybe TRBD2 (6 bases). Germline CDR1 reads MNHNS; CDR2 reads SASEGT. Trimming stripped 10 bases from V and 1 base from J, with 13 bases between. The CDR3 length is 14 residues. CDR3 in amino acids: CAMQRLVNTGELFF. In DNA form, the CDR3 reads TGTGCCATGCAACGACTAGTGAACACCGGGGAGCTGTTTTTT.

This rearrangement joins TRBV5-8 to TRBJ2-7; tentatively, D is TRBD1 (6 bases). The CDR3 runs to 13 residues. The V end lost 2 bases, the J end lost 2 bases, and 8 bases lay between the germline ends. Germline loops: CDR1 SGHTS, CDR2 YDEGEE. Here the CDR3 DNA reads TGTGCCAGCAGCTTCAGGGGACCCTACGAGCAGTACTTC. Encoded protein: CASSFRGPYEQYF.

The chain combines TRBV2 with TRBJ2-5; 11 bases match TRBD2. CDR1 and CDR2 (germline): SNHLY, FYNNEI. CDR3 length equals 17 residues. V was pared by 4 bases and J by 0 bases, with 7 bases of the junction left unmatched. CDR3 protein: CASSVLAGGRYQETQYF. CDR3 in DNA: TGTGCCAGCAGTGTCCTAGCGGGGGGCCGATACCAAGAGACCCAGTACTTC.

This clone was seen more than once but under ten times. This chain links TRBV6-5 with TRBJ2-1, with 8 bases identical to TRBD2. This CDR3 has 15 amino acids. CDR1 and CDR2 (germline): MNHEY, SVGAGI. V shed 1 base and J 6 bases; nucleotides not matched to a gene: 5. The CDR3 DNA reads as TGTGCCAGCAGTTACTGGCTAGCGGGTTCCAATGAGCAGTTCTTC. Protein product: CASSYWLAGSNEQFF.

This clone is a singleton in its sample. V gene TRBV19 combines with J gene TRBJ2-7; 7 bases line up with TRBD2. V trimming: 3 bases; J trimming: 2 bases; junction bases outside the gene matches: 4. The CDR3 is 14 amino acids. The germline CDR1 and CDR2 sequences are LNHDA and SQIVND (reference sequence). CDR3 in amino acids: CASSIAGAPYEQYF. In DNA form, the CDR3 reads TGTGCCAGTAGTATCGCGGGAGCTCCCTACGAGCAGTACTTC.

This sequence joins TRBV27 and TRBJ2-2, with 12 bases aligning to TRBD2. J lost 4 bases, V lost 5 bases, and 5 bases had no gene match. The CDR3 is 16 amino acids. Germline V gene data show CDR1 as MNHEY and CDR2 as SMNVEV (reference sequence). CDR3 DNA: TGTGCCAGCAGTGCACTAGCGGGGGGTGGCACCGGGGAGCTGTTTTTT. Amino acid sequence: CASSALAGGGTGELFF.

With regard to this clone: The identical CDR3 is also encoded by other nucleotide sequences in the sample. The chain recombines TRBV4-1 with TRBJ2-7, with D maybe TRBD2 (6 bases). The CDR3 extends over 13 amino acids. V lost 1 base, J lost 4 bases, and 8 bases lay in between. CDR1 and CDR2 from the germline V gene are MGHRA and YSYEKL. CDR3: CASSQGGGYEQYF. CDR3 coding DNA: TGCGCCAGCAGCCAAGGAGGAGGGTACGAGCAGTACTTC.

In its sample, this clone was seen a few times. V usage is TRBV6-5 and J usage is TRBJ1-1; 8 nucleotides line up with TRBD1. Germline V gene sequence: CDR1 MNHEY, CDR2 SVGAGI. The V segment lost 5 bases and the J segment 5 bases; nucleotides outside the gene matches: 7. This CDR3 is built from 14 residues. CDR3 protein: CASSEQGVGTEAFF. The CDR3 DNA sequence: TGTGCCAGCAGTGAACAGGGGGTTGGTACTGAAGCTTTCTTT.